These T cell receptor beta chains were read from a single sample in a study of blood T cells in healthy people across ages. TCRdb used MiXCR to reprocess the 5' RACE reads, holding one entry per CDR3 protein. Of roughly 800,000 distinct CDR3 sequences in the sample, more than 25% are singletons; the top ten hold over 2.5%. These sequences were also reported in another study, on T cells of mothers and their children.

The sample was blood. These receptors came from a boy aged 5-17 years in good health. CDR3s include the opening cysteine and the closing phenylalanine or tryptophan. D genes are given only for firm matches. A row's size may be missing; if present it is once, few, many or a size class.

TRBV5-1,TRBJ2-5,-,TRBD1,CASCDLPGQQETQYF,TGCGCCAGTTGCGACCTTCCGGGACAGCAAGAGACCCAGTACTTC
TRBV11-2,TRBJ2-1,-,-,CASQTGIDEQFF,TGTGCCAGCCAAACAGGGATTGATGAGCAGTTCTTC
TRBV6-1,TRBJ1-4,few,-,CASSEIRVGEKLFF,TGTGCCAGCAGTGAGATCAGGGTCGGAGAAAAACTGTTTTTT
TRBV7-3,TRBJ2-7,few,-,CASSLNRLGSYEQYF,TGTGCCAGCAGCTTAAACAGGTTGGGATCCTACGAGCAGTACTTC
TRBV6-6,TRBJ2-5,-,-,CASSYDRTGYQETQYF,TGTGCCAGCAGTTACGACCGGACCGGGTACCAAGAGACCCAGTACTTC
TRBV4-2,TRBJ2-3,-,TRBD2,CASSQDVLAGKTDTQYF,TGTGCCAGCAGCCAAGATGTTCTAGCGGGGAAGACAGATACGCAGTATTTT
TRBV12-3/TRBV12-4,TRBJ2-2,few,TRBD2,CASSLGGTSGGHTGELFF,TGTGCCAGCAGTTTAGGCGGGACTAGCGGGGGTCACACCGGGGAGCTGTTTTTT
TRBV20-1,TRBJ2-2,few,-,CSARSRSPGGELFF,TGCAGTGCTAGATCAAGAAGCCCCGGCGGGGAGCTGTTTTTT
TRBV2,TRBJ2-2,-,TRBD2,CASSEEAGGFNTGELFF,TGTGCCAGCAGTGAGGAGGCGGGGGGATTTAACACCGGGGAGCTGTTTTTT
TRBV19,TRBJ1-1,few,-,CASSEDFDTEAFF,TGTGCCAGTTCGGAGGATTTTGACACTGAAGCTTTCTTT
TRBV7-2,TRBJ2-3,-,-,CASSLIATRMFTDTQYF,TGTGCCAGCAGCTTAATAGCTACGAGGATGTTCACAGATACGCAGTATTTT
TRBV7-2,TRBJ1-2,few,-,CASSLSQQYYGYTF,TGTGCCAGCAGCTTATCTCAGCAATACTATGGCTACACCTTC
TRBV6-5,TRBJ2-5,few,-,CASKRAVYQETQYF,TGTGCCAGCAAAAGGGCGGTGTACCAAGAGACCCAGTACTTC
TRBV15,TRBJ2-5,-,-,CATGHRRDQETQYF,TGTGCCACCGGGCACCGCAGGGACCAAGAGACCCAGTACTTC
TRBV4-1,TRBJ2-3,few,-,CASSTHLTQYF,TGCGCCAGCAGCACCCACCTTACGCAGTATTTT
TRBV12-3/TRBV12-4,TRBJ2-2,few,-,CASSKGASIGELFF,TGTGCCAGCAGCAAAGGAGCCTCGATCGGGGAGCTGTTTTTT
TRBV6-1,TRBJ2-5,-,-,CASSEAEWETQYF,TGTGCCAGCAGTGAAGCGGAGTGGGAGACCCAGTACTTC